One sample yielded the 3 T cell receptor beta chains listed below, sequenced in a study of regulatory T cells in long-lasting Graves disease. iRepertoire HTBI primers and Arm-PCR of CDR3 regions built TCR beta libraries. TCRdb used MiXCR to reprocess the multiplex PCR reads, holding one entry per CDR3 protein. The repertoire includes approximately 380,000 distinct CDR3 sequences, less than 25% of them detected once, and less than 25% sits in the top ten. Noted time point: persistent/refractory GD, antithyroid drugs over 5 years with positive TRAb. PBMC-extracted RNA yielded the TCR library. Specimen: peripheral blood mononuclear cells (PBMCs), collected when the disease was refractory, from a patient treated with antithyroid drugs. The receptors here all came from a female donor with Graves disease.

Concerning this clonotype itself: The likely explanation is a read error, given a far larger clone one base away. V is TRBV6-9 and J is TRBJ1-1, with D unresolved. Germline values: CDR1 MNHGY, CDR2 SVAAGI. The CDR3 is made up of 14 amino acids. V was clipped by 3 bases and J by 0 bases, with 8 bases between them. The CDR3 DNA is TGTGCCAGCAGTTACAACCCTATGAACACTGAAGCTTTCTTT. Amino acid sequence: CASSYNPMNTEAFF.

The table lists this clonotype with many counts. The chain joins TRBV18 to TRBJ2-5, with D possibly matching TRBD2 (6 bases). Germline CDR1 reads KGHSH; CDR2 reads LQKENI. V was cut by 2 bases and J by 5 bases, with 12 bases left in between. The CDR3 loop spans 14 amino acids. The CDR3 region has the DNA TGTGCCAGCTCACCATACGATGCGGGGGAGACCCAGTACTTC. Translated: CASSPYDAGETQYF.

This chain joins TRBV6-2 or TRBV6-3 and TRBJ2-7, with 7 bases fitting TRBD2. Unmatched junction bases numbered 9, after V lost 2 bases and J lost 5 bases. The CDR3 extends over 15 amino acids. The germline V gene has CDR1 MNHEY and CDR2 SVGEGT. As DNA, the CDR3 is TGTGCCAGCAGTTACCGGGCGGGAGAAGGCCACGAGCAGTACTTC. Its translation: CASSYRAGEGHEQYF.